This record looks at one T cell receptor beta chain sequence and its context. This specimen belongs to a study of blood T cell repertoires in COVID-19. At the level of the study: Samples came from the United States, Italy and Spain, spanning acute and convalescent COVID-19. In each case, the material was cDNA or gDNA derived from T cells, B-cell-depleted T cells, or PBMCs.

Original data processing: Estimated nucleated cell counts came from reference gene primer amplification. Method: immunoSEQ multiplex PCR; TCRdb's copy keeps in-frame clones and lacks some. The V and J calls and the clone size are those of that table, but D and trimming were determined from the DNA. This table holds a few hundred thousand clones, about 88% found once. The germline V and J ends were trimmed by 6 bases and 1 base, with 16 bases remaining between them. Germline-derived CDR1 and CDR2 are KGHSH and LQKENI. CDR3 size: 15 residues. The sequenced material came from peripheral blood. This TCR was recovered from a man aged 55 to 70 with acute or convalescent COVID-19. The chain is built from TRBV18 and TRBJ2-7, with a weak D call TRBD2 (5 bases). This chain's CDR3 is CASSLTGEFSYEQYF. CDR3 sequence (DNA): TGTGCCAGCTCTCTGACCGGGGAGTTTTCCTACGAGCAGTACTTC.